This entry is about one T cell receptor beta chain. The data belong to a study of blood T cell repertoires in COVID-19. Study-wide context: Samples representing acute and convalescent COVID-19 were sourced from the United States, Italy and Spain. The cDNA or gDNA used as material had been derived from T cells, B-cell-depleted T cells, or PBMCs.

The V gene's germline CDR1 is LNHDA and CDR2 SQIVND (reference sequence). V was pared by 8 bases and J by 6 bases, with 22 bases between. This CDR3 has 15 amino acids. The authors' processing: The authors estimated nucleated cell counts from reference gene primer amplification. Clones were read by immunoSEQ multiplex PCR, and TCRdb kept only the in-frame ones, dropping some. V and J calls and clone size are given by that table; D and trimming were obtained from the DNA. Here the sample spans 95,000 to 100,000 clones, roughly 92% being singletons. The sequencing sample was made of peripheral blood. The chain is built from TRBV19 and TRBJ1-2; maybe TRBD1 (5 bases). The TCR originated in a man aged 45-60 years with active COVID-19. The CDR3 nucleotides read TGTGCCAGTTCCATCCTAGAGGGGCCGGGGGATGGCTACACCTTC. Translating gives CASSILEGPGDGYTF. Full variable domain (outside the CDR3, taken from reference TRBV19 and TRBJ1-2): DGGITQSPKYLFRKEGQNVTLSCEQNLNHDAMYWYRQDPGQGLRLIYYSQIVNDFQKGDIAEGYSVSREKKESFPLTVTSAQKNPTAFYLCASSILEGPGDGYTFGSGTRLTVV.